The entry below describes one T cell receptor beta chain. Its antigen is unknown. A read error may produce the germline difference seen at one junction end. The entry originates in a study of T cells in Graves' hyperthyroidism and ophthalmopathy. Across the whole study: The initial diagnosis was the point when peripheral blood was collected, ahead of any treatment.

RNA transcripts provided the source from which TCR beta CDR3 regions were amplified. An initial round of RT-PCR targeting the TCR CDR3 relied on the HTBI primer set. TCRdb used MiXCR to reprocess the multiplex PCR reads, holding one entry per CDR3 protein. Of some 350,000 distinct CDR3 sequences listed, 20% to 25% are singletons. Patients aged 18 to 65 had newly diagnosed hyperthyroidism that had lasted under 2 months. Used for diagnoses were clinical symptoms, serum thyroxine and TRAb, thyroid ultrasound and orbital computed tomography. The germline V gene has CDR1 SNHLY and CDR2 FYNNEI. The CDR3 is 13 amino acids. General study results and limits: The model forecast ophthalmopathy, anticipating it by a median roughly 6.3 months before onset.

The sequence came from a man aged 50-60 years with Graves' hyperthyroidism. Sequencing input: blood. V gene TRBV2 combines with J gene TRBJ2-1, with D unclear. CDR3 sequence reads: CASSEPEASEQSF. CDR3 in DNA: TGTGCCAGCAGTGAACCAGAGGCCTCTGAGCAGTCCTTC. The whole variable domain, remainder taken from reference TRBV2 and TRBJ2-1, is EPEVTQTPSHQVTQMGQEVILRCVPISNHLYFYWYRQILGQKVEFLVSFYNNEISEKSEIFDDQFSVERPDGSNFTLKIRSTKLEDSAMYFCASSEPEASEQSFGPGTRLTVL.